This TCR beta chain is drawn from a study of CD8+ T cells in alopecia areata. Study-level results: Scalp clonality, along with expanded CD8+ clones among the top 100, was significantly decreased by tofacitinib. Resident alphabeta T-cell populations of normal skin are likewise subject to sequencing in scalp samples.

Regarding treatment: oral pan-JAK inhibitor, 5-10 mg twice daily. It was from alopecia areata patients that lesional scalp punch biopsies and peripheral blood were collected. After isolation, RNA underwent reverse transcription to generate cDNA as the sequencing template. Repertoires were generated with immunoSEQ multiplex PCR, while TCRdb's copy carries only in-frame clones and drops some. The profile shows more than 110,000 clones, 50% to 65% of them singletons. Remarks on this clone: Its matching antigen is unknown.

The clonotype was recovered from a human donor with alopecia areata. The source was CD8+ T cells sorted from blood, collected at week 4, from a patient treated with tofacitinib.

The CDR3 sequence: CASSTGPIEQYF. For the CDR3, the DNA is TGTGCCAGCAGCACGGGACCCATCGAGCAGTACTTC. J is TRBJ2-7 and V is TRBV5-6; D may be TRBD1 or TRBD2 (5 bases each). The CDR3 spans 12 residues. The V and J ends lost 4 bases and 6 bases respectively, with 11 bases between them. In germline, CDR1 is SGHDT, CDR2 YYEEEE.